The source of this T cell receptor beta chain is a study of blood T cell repertoires in COVID-19. Some clones are missing from TCRdb's copy, which holds only in-frame ones; the method was immunoSEQ multiplex PCR. Seen here are fewer than 120,000 clones, approximately 70% observed once, and the top ten hold under 10%. V dropped 4 bases and J dropped 2; count of bases not matched to a gene: 4. CDR3 length: 14 residues. The germline gives CDR1 SGHKS, CDR2 YYEKEE (reference sequence). Points on this clone: This likely reflects a read error, since a far larger clone is one base away.

The chain joins TRBV5-5 to TRBJ2-7; 9 nucleotides line up with TRBD1. The origin of this receptor is a woman in her sixties or seventies with acute or convalescent COVID-19. Specimen: peripheral blood. CDR3 sequence reads: CASSPRDRAYEQYF. CDR3 DNA: TGTGCCAGCAGCCCCCGGGACAGGGCCTACGAGCAGTACTTC.